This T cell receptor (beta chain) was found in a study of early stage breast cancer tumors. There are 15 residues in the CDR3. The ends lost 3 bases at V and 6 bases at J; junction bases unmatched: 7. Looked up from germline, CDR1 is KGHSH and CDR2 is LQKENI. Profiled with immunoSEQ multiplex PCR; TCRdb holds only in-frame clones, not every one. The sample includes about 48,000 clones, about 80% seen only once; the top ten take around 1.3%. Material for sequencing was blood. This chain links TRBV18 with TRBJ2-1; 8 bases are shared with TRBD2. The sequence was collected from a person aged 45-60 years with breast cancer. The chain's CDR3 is CASSPPSLAGNEQFF. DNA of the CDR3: TGTGCCAGCTCACCTCCTTCCCTAGCGGGCAATGAGCAGTTCTTC.